The clone carrying this T cell receptor (beta chain) was found a few times. The antigen remains undetermined. Per germline, CDR1 DFQATT and CDR2 SNEGSKA (reference sequence). The CDR3 covers 13 residues. V lost 2 bases to trimming and J lost 14 bases; unmatched junction nucleotides: 13. A second PCR, run for roughly 6 to 11 cycles, used a sample-barcoded 5' primer plus a J-beta primer mix. Each cDNA was tagged by a template-switch adaptor containing 12 random nucleotides. TCRdb processed the 5' RACE reads anew with MiXCR; each CDR3 protein has one entry. The data hold around 800,000 distinct CDR3 sequences, with about 48% observed a single time. This sample is part of a study of blood T cells in healthy people across ages. In each sample, at least 6.5 million PBMCs were isolated. General study results and limits: With unsorted PBMCs, a conclusive comparison of naive versus antigen-experienced cells was not possible. Observed TCR beta diversity per million T cells went down as age went up. This fall followed a roughly linear course with age.

The TCR comes from a man older than 75 in good health. The sequencing sample was made of blood. The chain employs TRBV20-1 and TRBJ2-3; 7 positions match TRBD2. This CDR3 reads CSARSSGDRYAYF. As DNA, the CDR3 is TGCAGTGCTAGATCTAGCGGTGACAGATACGCGTATTTT.